A single sample gave rise to the 4 T cell receptor beta chains below, sequenced in a study of technical replicates of blood from a few donors. The repertoire was sequenced with immunoSEQ multiplex PCR; TCRdb's copy has only in-frame clones and lacks some. The data show 76,000 or so clones, 90% to 95% seen once. The sample comprised T cells isolated from PBMCs. The receptors here all came from a human donor in good health.

For the CDR3, the DNA is TGTGCCAGCAGCTCAAGGGGGAACACCGGGGAGCTGTTTTTT. It yields the protein CASSSRGNTGELFF. The chain links TRBV11-1 to TRBJ2-2, with a tentative D call TRBD1 (5 bases). Germline V lookup: CDR1 SGHAT, CDR2 FQDESV (reference sequence). The CDR3 length is 14 residues. The germline V and J ends were trimmed by 4 bases and 1 base, with 7 bases remaining between them.

The chain has TRBV5-4 and TRBJ2-7, with 12 bases identical to TRBD2. Losses at the gene ends were 6 bases for V and 2 bases for J; bases not matched to a gene: 6. The CDR3 is made up of 15 amino acids. Germline-derived CDR1 and CDR2 are SGHNT and YYREEE (reference sequence). This CDR3 reads CASNILAGGAYEQYF. CDR3 nucleotides: TGTGCCAGCAATATTCTAGCGGGGGGGGCCTACGAGCAGTACTTC.

The chain links TRBV7-9 to TRBJ2-3, with 7 bases that match TRBD1. With 5 bases clipped from V and 0 bases from J, the junction kept 5 bases outside the gene matches. Looked up from germline, CDR1 is SEHNR and CDR2 is FQNEAQ (reference sequence). The CDR3 covers 15 residues. The CDR3 sequence: CASSTNRGSTDTQYF. Here the CDR3 DNA reads TGTGCCAGCAGCACAAACAGGGGAAGCACAGATACGCAGTATTTT.

The gene calls are TRBV29-1 and TRBJ2-2, with D perhaps matching TRBD1 (6 bases). The germline V and J ends were trimmed by 3 bases and 5 bases, with 16 bases remaining between them. Germline V lookup: CDR1 SQVTM, CDR2 ANQGSEA. The CDR3 consists of 15 residues. The CDR3 coding sequence is TGCAGCGTTGATATTTCAGGGGCCGGTACCGGGGAGCTGTTTTTT. Its protein is CSVDISGAGTGELFF.